Reported below is one T cell receptor beta chain. What it binds is unknown. An end of the junction differs from the germline gene, which may be a read error. Time point meaning: blood 2 weeks post-SBRT. Indicated treatment: 15 Gy SBRT to primary tumor, nephrectomy 4 weeks later. Clones were sequenced by immunoSEQ multiplex PCR, and TCRdb holds only the in-frame ones, with some missing. The table has under 150,000 clones, roughly 77% seen once; the top ten hold under 2.5%. Germline V gives CDR1 MNHEY, CDR2 SVGAGI. The CDR3 runs 14 residues. This sample was included in a study of radiation and T cells in renal cell carcinoma. Study background: Nephrectomy followed 15 Gy stereotactic body radiation by 4 weeks.

Study outcomes and limitations: In blood, top tumor clones expanded by 2 weeks, shrinking by 4.

V usage is TRBV6-5 and J usage is TRBJ1-2; the match to TRBD1 covers 7 bases. Sequencing used blood, obtained from a patient whose treatment included radiotherapy and nephrectomy. The clonotype comes from a woman in her fifties or sixties with renal cell carcinoma. CDR3 nucleotides: TGTGCCTGCAGTTACGCCGAGACAGGGAGCGGCTACACCTTC. It translates to CACSYAETGSGYTF.